Below, 5 T cell receptor beta chains from the same sample are listed, as sequenced in a study of blood T cell repertoires in COVID-19. Libraries were prepared by immunoSEQ multiplex PCR; TCRdb keeps only in-frame clonotypes and omits some of them. Of some 380,000 clones in the sample, 90% are singletons; the top ten hold 6.5% to 7%. Sequencing used peripheral blood. These receptors all stem from a man aged 18 to 35 with active or convalescent COVID-19.

The rearrangement uses TRBV6-6 and TRBJ2-7; 7 nucleotides align to TRBD1. The CDR3 covers 15 residues. Germline loops: CDR1 MNHNY, CDR2 SVGAGI (reference sequence). V gave up 0 bases and J gave up 5 bases; unmatched junction bases: 7. The CDR3 DNA follows: TGTGCCAGCAGTTACTCCGAAGGGGGCACCGACGAGCAGTACTTC. As protein: CASSYSEGGTDEQYF.

The rearrangement links TRBV7-6 to TRBJ2-7; 9 nucleotides agree with TRBD2. Germline CDR1 is SGHVS and CDR2 is FNYEAQ. CDR3 size: 18 residues. Germline trimming cut 2 bases from V and 0 bases from J; bases unmatched to any gene: 11. CDR3 coding DNA: TGTGCCAGCAGCTTATACCCTAGCGGGGAATCCTCCTCCTACGAGCAGTACTTC. Protein: CASSLYPSGESSSYEQYF.

The chain recombines TRBV9 with TRBJ1-4, with 7 bases that match TRBD1. V lost 2 bases, J lost 6 bases, and 7 bases stayed unmatched. CDR1 and CDR2 from the germline V gene are SGDLS and YYNGEE. The CDR3 covers 15 residues. CDR3 coding DNA: TGTGCCAGCAGCGTCCTGACAGGGCAATATGAAAAACTGTTTTTT. Translated: CASSVLTGQYEKLFF.

The genes are TRBV5-1 and TRBJ2-3; D call uncertain. In germline, CDR1 is SGHRS, CDR2 YFSETQ. The CDR3 has 14 amino acids. The germline V and J ends were trimmed by 0 bases and 3 bases, with 8 bases remaining between them. For the CDR3, the DNA is TGCGCCAGCAGCTTGGTGTTAGTAACAGATACGCAGTATTTT. Translated, it gives CASSLVLVTDTQYF.

The chain is built from TRBV4-1 and TRBJ1-4; unclear D gene. Germline V CDR1 and CDR2: MGHRA, YSYEKL. Trimming removed 3 bases from V and 8 bases from J, with 10 bases in between. CDR3 length equals 13 residues. The CDR3 region is CASSQFLKEKLFF. In DNA form, the CDR3 reads TGCGCCAGCAGCCAGTTTCTAAAGGAAAAACTGTTTTTT.